This T cell receptor (beta chain) was obtained from a study of regulatory T cells in long-lasting Graves disease. Time point specified: newly diagnosed GD, antithyroid drugs for less than 3 months. The authors made the TCR library using RNA they extracted from PBMCs. CDR3 regions were amplified by Arm-PCR using iRepertoire HTBI primers to build TCR beta libraries. TCRdb called the multiplex PCR reads again in MiXCR, with one record for every CDR3 protein. The sample includes 300,000 to 400,000 distinct CDR3 sequences, roughly 17% of them seen just once. Germline V gene data show CDR1 as SGHTA and CDR2 as FQGNSA. V lost 2 bases to trimming and J lost 3 bases, with 7 bases between them. The CDR3 is 14 residues long. These data were also reused for a study on T cells in Graves' hyperthyroidism and ophthalmopathy. That work adds: TCR CDR3 underwent first-round RT-PCR with the HTBI primer set.

The chain links TRBV7-2 to TRBJ2-2; D is unclear. Sample: peripheral blood mononuclear cells (PBMCs), taken at new diagnosis, from a patient treated with antithyroid drugs. The clonotype comes from a middle-aged man with Graves disease. CDR3 sequence (DNA): TGTGCCAGCAGCTTATGGCGGTACACCGGGGAGCTGTTTTTT. It codes for CASSLWRYTGELFF.